This TCR beta chain was sequenced in a study of cytomegalovirus exposure and HLA in healthy donors. Trimming stripped 1 base from V and 13 bases from J, with 13 bases between. The germline gives CDR1 SGHAT, CDR2 FQNNGV. There are 12 residues in the CDR3. Notes on this clone: Its antigen is not identified.

The donors were members of the roughly 120-subject validation cohort (separate from the roughly 670-subject first cohort). Findings and caveats of the study: It was found in a later analysis that first-cohort TCR clusters tended to co-occur in the 95 to 150 validation repertoires. Among TCR beta chains, those listed as cytomegalovirus-associated numbered under 200.

TCRdb keeps only in-frame clones here, not all; method: immunoSEQ multiplex PCR. This table has 250,000 to 300,000 clones, 80% to 90% appearing once. The sequencing input was PBMCs. This clonotype originated in a woman aged 18-29 years in good health and CMV-seronegative. This sequence joins TRBV11-2 and TRBJ1-2; D gene unclear. CDR3 in amino acids: CASSLVGQVFTF. The CDR3 nucleotides are TGTGCCAGCAGCTTAGTTGGGCAGGTTTTCACCTTC.